The 20 T cell receptor beta chains below come from one sample, sequenced in a study of Ad26.COV2.S vaccination and SARS-CoV-2 variants. The method was immunoSEQ multiplex PCR; TCRdb's version includes in-frame clones alone and lacks a portion of them. The table shows some 350,000 clones, with 80% to 90% occurring only once. Described treatment: roughly 20 received Ad26.COV2.S at low or high dose, single or two shots; 5 received placebo; per-sample allocation not given. Sample collection was performed on day 63 after the first vaccine or placebo injection. This specimen was peripheral blood, taken in a trial of Ad26.COV2.S vaccine versus placebo. The receptors come from a person between 18 and 60 years old who received the Ad26.COV2.S COVID-19 vaccine or a placebo.

This chain joins TRBV20-1 and TRBJ2-7, with a tentative D call TRBD2 (5 bases). The CDR3 spans 14 residues. V lost 3 bases to trimming and J lost 0 bases, with 12 bases between them. Germline V gene lookup returns CDR1 DFQATT and CDR2 SNEGSKA (reference sequence). This chain's CDR3 is CSASRGRSSYEQYF. The CDR3 bases are TGCAGTGCTAGTCGGGGTCGGAGCTCCTACGAGCAGTACTTC.

V usage is TRBV9 and J usage is TRBJ1-2; 12 bases line up with TRBD1. Germline V lookup: CDR1 SGDLS, CDR2 YYNGEE. CDR3 size: 15 residues. V shed 4 bases and J 5 bases; nucleotides not matched to a gene: 6. The CDR3: CASSRDRGPIYGYTF. The CDR3 DNA follows: TGTGCCAGCAGCAGGGACAGGGGGCCTATATATGGCTACACCTTC.

The chain joins TRBV9 to TRBJ2-5; D is unresolved. Germline CDR1 reads SGDLS; CDR2 reads YYNGEE. CDR3 length: 15 residues. V lost 0 bases to trimming and J lost 2 bases, with 11 bases between them. The CDR3 nucleotides are TGTGCCAGCAGCGTAGGCCACTTGGGGCAAGAGACCCAGTACTTC. As protein: CASSVGHLGQETQYF.

The chain uses TRBV20-1 and TRBJ2-1; TRBD2 is a possible D gene (5 bases). The CDR3 length is 18 residues. V was pared by 3 bases and J by 6 bases, with 27 bases between. CDR1 is DFQATT, CDR2 SNEGSKA, per germline (reference sequence). In nucleotides, the CDR3 is TGCAGTGCTAGTTGGGTGGCAGGAAGTACAGACTACCTCAATGAGCAGTTCTTC. Translation gives CSASWVAGSTDYLNEQFF.

CDR3 nucleotides: TGTGCCAGCAGCTTGGCGACAGGGGGCCCCTACGAGCAGTACTTC. Its protein is CASSLATGGPYEQYF. The chain combines TRBV5-6 with TRBJ2-7, with 10 nucleotides matching TRBD1. The CDR3 is made up of 15 amino acids. Looked up from germline, CDR1 is SGHDT and CDR2 is YYEEEE. Trimming at V came to 0 bases and at J to 2 bases, leaving 2 bases not matched to a gene.

This chain links TRBV11-2 with TRBJ2-2; a possible D gene is TRBD2 (7 bases). The ends were cut back, 5 bases at V and 7 bases at J, with 17 bases in the middle. The length of the CDR3 is 15 residues. The germline V gene encodes CDR1 SGHAT and CDR2 FQNNGV. The CDR3 reads CASSRGRERVGELFF. The CDR3 coding sequence is TGTGCCAGCAGCCGGGGGCGGGAGAGGGTCGGGGAGCTGTTTTTT.

The chain carries TRBV7-8 and TRBJ1-2; D gene uncertain. Trimming pared 0 bases from V and 8 bases from J, leaving 16 bases between. CDR3 size: 15 residues. The germline gives CDR1 SGHVS, CDR2 FQNEAQ. The CDR3 region has the DNA TGTGCCAGCAGCTTAGCCTGGGAAGTCTCCGAGGGCTACACCTTC. Protein product: CASSLAWEVSEGYTF.

The chain carries TRBV21-1 and TRBJ1-6; the table's D call, TRBD1, was not checked against the DNA. TRBV21-1 counts as a pseudogene. CDR3 size: 17 residues. CDR3 sequence reads: CASSNQKTTGYNSPLHF. The CDR3, as DNA: TGTGCCAGCAGCAACCAAAAAACGACAGGATATAATTCACCCCTCCACTTT.

The chain employs TRBV27 and TRBJ1-5; D gene ambiguous. V dropped 4 bases and J dropped 1 base, with 5 bases sitting between them. In germline, CDR1 is MNHEY, CDR2 SMNVEV (reference sequence). CDR3 size: 13 residues. The CDR3 region has the DNA TGTGCCAGCAGTTCCGGGAGCAATCAGCCCCAGCATTTT. It translates to CASSSGSNQPQHF.

V and J are TRBV28 and TRBJ2-2, with 8 nucleotides matching TRBD1. V lost 2 bases and J lost 4; bases outside the gene matches: 9. Germline V gene data show CDR1 as MDHEN and CDR2 as SYDVKM. The CDR3 is 17 residues long. CDR3 region: CASSLVRQGAGTGELFF. DNA for the CDR3: TGTGCCAGCAGTTTAGTTCGGCAGGGGGCCGGCACCGGGGAGCTGTTTTTT.

Turning to this clone: Germline and junction disagree at one end, which may indicate a read error. The gene calls are TRBV18 and TRBJ2-7; D is perhaps TRBD1 or TRBD2 (5 bases each). Germline lookup yields CDR1 KGHSH and CDR2 LQKENI. This CDR3 has 12 residues. The chain's CDR3 is CASSPLLGDRDF. In DNA form, the CDR3 reads TGTGCCAGCTCACCCCTTTTGGGGGATCGAGACTTC.

The rearrangement links TRBV30 to TRBJ1-2; the D gene is possibly TRBD1 (5 bases). The germline V and J ends were trimmed by 8 bases and 1 base, with 17 bases remaining between them. Germline V lookup: CDR1 GTSNPN, CDR2 SVGIG (reference sequence). The CDR3 spans 14 residues. CDR3 DNA sequence: TGTGCCCGCGGCGGGGGGATCCATAACTATGGCTACACCTTC. It codes for CARGGGIHNYGYTF.

This clone was picked up one time. V and J are TRBV9 and TRBJ2-1; no reliable D call. Trimming shortened V by 6 bases and J by 8 bases, and 15 bases separated the two germline ends. The CDR3 loop spans 13 amino acids. The germline V gene has CDR1 SGDLS and CDR2 YYNGEE. Here the CDR3 reads CASTYSPSDEQFF. In nucleotides, the CDR3 is TGTGCCAGCACCTACAGCCCAAGCGATGAGCAGTTCTTC.

The V and J genes are TRBV6-2 or TRBV6-3 and TRBJ1-5, with D possibly matching TRBD1 (5 bases). V was clipped by 5 bases and J by 2 bases, with 13 bases between them. The CDR3 has 15 amino acids. Germline V CDR1 and CDR2: MNHEY, SVGEGT. The chain's CDR3 is CASSKGWGGNQPQHF. The CDR3, as DNA: TGTGCCAGCAGTAAAGGGTGGGGGGGCAATCAGCCCCAGCATTTT.

Only one count was recorded for this clone. CDR3 bases: TGTGCCAGCAGTCCAGGACAGGCCGAACTCCGAATCGGGGACAATGAGCAGTTCTTC. This gives the protein CASSPGQAELRIGDNEQFF. This rearrangement joins TRBV28 to TRBJ2-1; TRBD1 aligns across 7 bases. The germline CDR1 and CDR2 sequences are MDHEN and SYDVKM. V gave up 5 bases and J gave up 5 bases; unmatched junction bases: 21. CDR3 length: 19 amino acids.

The chain carries TRBV5-1 and TRBJ2-1; 7 bases are shared with TRBD2. Germline CDR1 and CDR2: SGHRS and YFSETQ. The J segment lost 0 bases and the V segment lost 0 bases, leaving 3 bases of the junction unmatched. The CDR3 totals 16 residues. The CDR3 is CASSLASSGSYNEQFF. The CDR3 DNA is TGCGCCAGCAGCTTGGCGTCTAGCGGCTCCTACAATGAGCAGTTCTTC.

V is TRBV19 and J is TRBJ1-1; D not resolved. The CDR3 sequence is 14 residues long. CDR1 is LNHDA and CDR2 is SQIVND in the germline V gene (reference sequence). V lost 8 bases and J lost 1, with 14 bases in between. In nucleotides, the CDR3 is TGTGCCAGTGGGCCTTGGGATAGGAACACTGAAGCTTTCTTT. This translates into CASGPWDRNTEAFF. Supplemented by reference TRBV19 and TRBJ1-1, the full variable domain reads DGGITQSPKYLFRKEGQNVTLSCEQNLNHDAMYWYRQDPGQGLRLIYYSQIVNDFQKGDIAEGYSVSREKKESFPLTVTSAQKNPTAFYLCASGPWDRNTEAFFGQGTRLTVV.

DNA of the CDR3: TGTGCCATCAGACCGACAGACACAGATACGCAGTATTTT. Translating it yields CAIRPTDTDTQYF. V usage is TRBV10-3 and J usage is TRBJ2-3; weak D call: TRBD1 (5 bases). Trimming removed 6 bases from V and 2 bases from J, with 9 bases in between. CDR1 and CDR2 (germline): ENHRY, SYGVKD. This CDR3 contains 13 residues.

The CDR3 loop reads CAWSVLIRVGYTF. CDR3 bases: TGTGCCTGGAGTGTACTGATCAGGGTTGGCTACACCTTC. The chain has TRBV30 and TRBJ1-2; TRBD1 might be the D (5 bases). The length of the CDR3 is 13 residues. V dropped 0 bases and J dropped 7 bases, with 12 bases sitting between them. Looked up from germline, CDR1 is GTSNPN and CDR2 is SVGIG (reference sequence).

The chain joins TRBV21-1 to TRBJ1-5. TRBV21-1 is a pseudogene locus. The CDR3 runs 14 residues. CDR3 sequence: CASSPGVSNQPQHF. The CDR3 region has the DNA TGTGCCAGCAGCCCGGGGGTTAGCAATCAGCCCCAGCATTTT.